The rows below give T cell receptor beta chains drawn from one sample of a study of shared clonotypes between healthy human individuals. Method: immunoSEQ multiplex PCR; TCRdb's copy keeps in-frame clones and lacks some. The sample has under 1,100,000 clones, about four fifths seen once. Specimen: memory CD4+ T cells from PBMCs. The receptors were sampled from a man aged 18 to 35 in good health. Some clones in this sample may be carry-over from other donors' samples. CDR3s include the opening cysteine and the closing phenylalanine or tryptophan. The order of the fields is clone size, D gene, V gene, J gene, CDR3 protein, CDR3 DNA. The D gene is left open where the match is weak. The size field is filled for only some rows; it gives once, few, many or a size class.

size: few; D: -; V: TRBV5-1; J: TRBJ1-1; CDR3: CASSLGLGFSTEAFF; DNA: TGCGCCAGCAGCTTGGGGTTGGGGTTTTCGACTGAAGCTTTCTTT
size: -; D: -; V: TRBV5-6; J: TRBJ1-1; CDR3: CASSLRAMNTEAFF; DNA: TGTGCCAGCAGCTTGCGGGCGATGAACACTGAAGCTTTCTTT
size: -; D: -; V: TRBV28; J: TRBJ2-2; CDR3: CASSFRGLGELFF; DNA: TGTGCCAGCAGTTTTCGAGGGTTGGGGGAGCTGTTTTTT
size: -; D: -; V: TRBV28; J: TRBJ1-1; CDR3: CASCPRTSIGAEAFF; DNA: TGTGCCAGCTGTCCACGGACCTCCATCGGCGCTGAAGCTTTCTTT
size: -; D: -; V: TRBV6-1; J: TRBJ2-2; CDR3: CASSDPGGQNTGELFF; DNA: TGTGCCAGCAGTGACCCGGGGGGACAGAACACCGGGGAGCTGTTTTTT
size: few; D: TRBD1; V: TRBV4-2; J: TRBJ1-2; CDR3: CASSQAGGDSYGYTF; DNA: TGTGCCAGCAGCCAAGCCGGAGGGGACAGCTATGGCTACACCTTC
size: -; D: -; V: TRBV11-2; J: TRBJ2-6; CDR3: CASSFRPAVSGANVLTF; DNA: TGTGCCAGCAGCTTTCGTCCAGCTGTCTCTGGGGCCAACGTCCTGACTTTC
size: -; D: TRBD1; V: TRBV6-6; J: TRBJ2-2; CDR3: CASTRQGLNTGELFF; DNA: TGTGCCAGCACCAGACAGGGCCTCAACACCGGGGAGCTGTTTTTT
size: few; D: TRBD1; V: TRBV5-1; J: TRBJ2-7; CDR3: CASSFQGAGEQYF; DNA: TGCGCCAGCAGCTTCCAGGGGGCGGGCGAGCAGTACTTC
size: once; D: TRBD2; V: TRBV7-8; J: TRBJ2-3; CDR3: CATARTSGTDTQYF; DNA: TGTGCCACCGCCCGGACTAGCGGGACAGATACGCAGTATTTT
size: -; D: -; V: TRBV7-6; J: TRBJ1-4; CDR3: CASSLGQQGEKLFF; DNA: TGTGCCAGCAGCTTAGGACAGCAGGGTGAAAAACTGTTTTTT
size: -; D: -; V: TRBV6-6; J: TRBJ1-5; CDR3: CASRAAGPQHF; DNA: TGTGCCAGCAGAGCGGCCGGGCCCCAGCATTTT
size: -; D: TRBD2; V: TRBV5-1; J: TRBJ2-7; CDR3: CASSLAGGRSYEQYF; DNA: TGCGCCAGCAGCTTGGCGGGCGGGAGGAGCTACGAGCAGTACTTC
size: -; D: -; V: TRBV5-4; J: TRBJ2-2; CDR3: CASSLGVATLTGELFF; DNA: TGTGCCAGCAGCTTGGGGGTCGCAACTCTCACCGGGGAGCTGTTTTTT
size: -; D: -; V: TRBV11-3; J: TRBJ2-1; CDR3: CASSKRTTYNEQFF; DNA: TGTGCCAGCAGCAAAAGGACTACCTACAATGAGCAGTTCTTC
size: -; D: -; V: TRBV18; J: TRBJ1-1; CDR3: CASSRDGLNTEAFF; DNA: TGTGCCAGCTCACGGGACGGATTGAACACTGAAGCTTTCTTT
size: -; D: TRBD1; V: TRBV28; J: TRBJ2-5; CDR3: CASSPDRGGQETQYF; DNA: TGTGCCAGCAGTCCCGACAGGGGGGGACAAGAGACCCAGTACTTC
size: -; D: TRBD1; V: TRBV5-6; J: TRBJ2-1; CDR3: CASSPPGTGGDEQFF; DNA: TGTGCCAGCAGCCCCCCCGGGACAGGCGGGGATGAGCAGTTCTTC
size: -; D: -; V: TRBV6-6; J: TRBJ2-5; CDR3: CASRTPQGSQETQYF; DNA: TGTGCCAGCAGAACCCCTCAGGGCAGCCAAGAGACCCAGTACTTC
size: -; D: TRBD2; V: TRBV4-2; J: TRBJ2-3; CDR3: CASSQAAGGPDTQYF; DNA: TGTGCCAGCAGCCAAGCGGCGGGAGGGCCAGATACGCAGTATTTT
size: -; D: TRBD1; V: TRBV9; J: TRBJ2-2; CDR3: CASSETGTGVSGELFF; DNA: TGTGCCAGCAGCGAGACCGGGACAGGGGTGTCCGGGGAGCTGTTTTTT
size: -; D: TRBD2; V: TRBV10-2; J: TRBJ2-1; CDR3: CASSEAGADNEQFF; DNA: TGCGCCAGCAGTGAAGCGGGGGCTGACAATGAGCAGTTCTTC
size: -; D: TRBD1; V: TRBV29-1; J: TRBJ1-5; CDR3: CSVRVTGVKNQPQHF; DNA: TGCAGCGTTAGGGTTACAGGGGTTAAGAATCAGCCCCAGCATTTT
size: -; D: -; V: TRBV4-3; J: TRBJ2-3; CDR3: CASSLKQKSSPYRDTQYF; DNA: TGCGCCAGCAGCCTAAAACAAAAGAGTTCCCCTTACAGAGATACGCAGTATTTT
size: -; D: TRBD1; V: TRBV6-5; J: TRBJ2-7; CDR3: CASSNGQGAREQYF; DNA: TGTGCCAGCAGTAATGGACAGGGGGCAAGGGAGCAGTACTTC
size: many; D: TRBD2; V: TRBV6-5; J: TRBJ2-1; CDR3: CASTKAGPYNEQFF; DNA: TGTGCCAGCACTAAAGCGGGACCCTACAATGAGCAGTTCTTC
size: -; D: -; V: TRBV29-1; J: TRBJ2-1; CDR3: CSVGRGIFNEQFF; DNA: TGCAGCGTTGGTCGGGGGATCTTCAATGAGCAGTTCTTC
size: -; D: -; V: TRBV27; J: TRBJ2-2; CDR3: CASSLSNTGELFF; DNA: TGTGCCAGCAGTTTATCGAACACCGGGGAGCTGTTTTTT
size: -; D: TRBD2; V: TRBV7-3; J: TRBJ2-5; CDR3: CASSLGVSGRAETQYF; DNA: TGTGCCAGCAGCTTAGGTGTGAGCGGGAGGGCCGAGACCCAGTACTTC
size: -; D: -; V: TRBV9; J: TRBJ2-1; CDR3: CASSVGSRPSSYNEQFF; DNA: TGTGCCAGCAGCGTAGGGTCGCGGCCGAGCTCCTACAATGAGCAGTTCTTC
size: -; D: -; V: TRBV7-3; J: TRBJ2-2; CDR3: CASSLVTTGELFF; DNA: TGTGCCAGCAGCCTCGTGACCACCGGGGAGCTGTTTTTT
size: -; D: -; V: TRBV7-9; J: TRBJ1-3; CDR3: CASSSRGGGANSGNTIYF; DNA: TGTGCCAGCAGCTCCCGAGGCGGGGGGGCCAACTCTGGAAACACCATATATTTT
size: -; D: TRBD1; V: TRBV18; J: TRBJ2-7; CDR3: CASSPDRAGEQYF; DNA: TGTGCCAGCTCACCCGACAGGGCTGGCGAGCAGTACTTC
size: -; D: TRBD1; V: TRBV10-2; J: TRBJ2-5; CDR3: CASSRTGKETQYF; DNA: TGCGCCAGCAGTCGGACAGGGAAAGAGACCCAGTACTTC
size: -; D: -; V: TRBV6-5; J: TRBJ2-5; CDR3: CASSYSTSQETQYF; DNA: TGTGCCAGCAGTTACTCGACTAGTCAGGAGACCCAGTACTTC
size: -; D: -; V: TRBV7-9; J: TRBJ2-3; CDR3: CASSSRTAASTDTQYF; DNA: TGTGCCAGCAGCTCCAGGACGGCCGCTAGCACAGATACGCAGTATTTT
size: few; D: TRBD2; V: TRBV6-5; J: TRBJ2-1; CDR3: CASRTLAEGYNEQFF; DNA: TGTGCCAGCAGGACACTAGCGGAGGGTTACAATGAGCAGTTCTTC
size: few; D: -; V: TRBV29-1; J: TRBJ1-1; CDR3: CSVSRLEAFF; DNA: TGCAGCGTCAGCCGGCTTGAAGCTTTCTTT
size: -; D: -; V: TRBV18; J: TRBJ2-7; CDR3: CASSPAHLYEQYF; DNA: TGTGCCAGCTCACCAGCACACCTTTACGAGCAGTACTTC
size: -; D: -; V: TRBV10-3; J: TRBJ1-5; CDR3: CAISAFLVGSWGDSNQPQHF; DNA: TGTGCCATCAGTGCGTTCTTGGTCGGGTCGTGGGGTGACAGCAATCAGCCCCAGCATTTT
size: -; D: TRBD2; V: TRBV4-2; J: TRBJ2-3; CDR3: CASSLTSGRARDTQYF; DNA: TGTGCCAGCAGCCTCACTAGCGGGAGGGCCAGAGATACGCAGTATTTT
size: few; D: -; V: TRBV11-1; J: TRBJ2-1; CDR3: CASSLTSDEQFF; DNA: TGTGCCAGCAGCTTAACTTCCGATGAGCAGTTCTTC
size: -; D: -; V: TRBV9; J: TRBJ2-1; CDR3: CASSVVDSYNEQFF; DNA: TGTGCCAGCAGCGTAGTTGATAGCTACAATGAGCAGTTCTTC
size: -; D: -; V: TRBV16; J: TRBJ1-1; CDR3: CASSQWQPGTEAFF; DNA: TGTGCCAGCAGCCAATGGCAGCCAGGCACTGAAGCTTTCTTT
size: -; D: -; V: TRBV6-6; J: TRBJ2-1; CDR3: CASRPTGSNEQFF; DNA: TGTGCCAGCAGACCTACAGGGTCCAATGAGCAGTTCTTC
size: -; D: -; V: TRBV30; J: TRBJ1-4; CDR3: CAWSVSIGEKPFF; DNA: TGTGCCTGGAGTGTATCCATTGGGGAAAAACCGTTTTTT
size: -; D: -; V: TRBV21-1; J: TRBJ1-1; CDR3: CASSHKAVDSTEAFF; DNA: TGTGCCAGCAGTCATAAGGCCGTTGATAGCACTGAAGCTTTCTTT
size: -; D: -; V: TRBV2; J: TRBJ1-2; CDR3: CASSEYGRSLDGYTF; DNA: TGTGCCAGCAGTGAATACGGCAGGAGTTTGGATGGCTACACCTTC
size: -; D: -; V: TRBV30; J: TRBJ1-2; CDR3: CAWRRPSNYGYTF; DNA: TGTGCCTGGAGAAGACCCTCTAACTATGGCTACACCTTC
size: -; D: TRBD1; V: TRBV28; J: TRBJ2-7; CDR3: CASSSGQGITYEQYF; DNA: TGTGCCAGCAGTTCCGGACAGGGGATAACGTACGAGCAGTACTTC
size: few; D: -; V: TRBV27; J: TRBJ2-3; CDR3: CARGRRQNTDTQYF; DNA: TGTGCCAGAGGACGGCGACAGAACACAGATACGCAGTATTTT
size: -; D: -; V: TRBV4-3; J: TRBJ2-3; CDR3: CASSQASVSTDTQYF; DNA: TGCGCCAGCAGCCAGGCTAGCGTTAGCACAGATACGCAGTATTTT
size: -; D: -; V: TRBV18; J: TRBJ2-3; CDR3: CASSPPAGASTDTQYF; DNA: TGTGCCAGCTCACCACCGGCGGGTGCTAGCACAGATACGCAGTATTTT